The present T cell receptor beta chain was sequenced within a study of neoadjuvant anti-PD-1 for oral cavity cancer. General observations from the study: After neoadjuvant nivolumab, PBMC T cell clonality was significantly higher in non-responders than responders. Treg/Th17 ratio rose with pretreatment blood and fell with post-treatment tumor TCRbeta clonality.

CDR3 size: 15 residues. Germline V gene sequence: CDR1 LGHNA, CDR2 YSLEER. With V trimmed by 2 bases and J by 7 bases, 8 bases remained unmatched. Described time point: after neoadjuvant nivolumab, at surgical resection. As regards this clone: Its matching antigen is unknown.

Some clones are missing from TCRdb's copy, which holds only in-frame ones; the method was immunoSEQ multiplex PCR. The sample contains more than 25,000 clones, more than 65% of which appear only once. The origin of this receptor is a person aged 40 to 85 with oral cavity squamous cell carcinoma. This sample comprised PBMCs, obtained after nivolumab (anti-PD-1) treatment. The chain carries TRBV4-3 and TRBJ1-5; 7 nucleotides align to TRBD1. The CDR3 sequence is CASSQRGGRGQPQHF. The CDR3 nucleotides are TGCGCCAGCAGCCAACGCGGGGGCAGGGGGCAGCCCCAGCATTTT.